The T cell receptor beta chain described here comes from a study of CD8+CD57+ T cells in acquired aplastic anemia. Study context: DNA per sorted CD4+ or CD8+ sample ranged 0.2 to 27.4 ug, averaging roughly 3.5 ug. Study findings and constraints: The CD8+ Simpson's diversity of patients and controls was not significantly different.

This clonotype was counted many times. Its specificity is not known. Profiling that covered TCR beta VDJ and CDR3 relied on genomic DNA as its template. MiXCR, run by TCRdb on the reads, gives a single entry per CDR3 protein. The sample holds under 500,000 distinct CDR3 sequences, over 25% seen once. Germline V gives CDR1 LNHNV, CDR2 YYDKDF (reference sequence). The CDR3 consists of 13 residues. V was trimmed by 0 bases and J by 4 bases, leaving 5 bases between them. Whoever was chosen for sequencing had shown CD8+CD57+ cell expansion by flow cytometry. A severe acquired aplastic anemia diagnosis applied to all patients. Blood was sampled before the patients had received any therapy.

Sequenced: sorted CD4+, CD8+, or CD8+CD57+ T cells (not recorded which) from PBMCs. The clonotype was recovered from a human donor with aplastic anemia. This sequence joins TRBV15 and TRBJ2-3; D is undetermined. The chain's CDR3 is CATSRDGSDTQYF. In DNA form, the CDR3 reads TGTGCCACCAGCAGAGATGGGTCAGATACGCAGTATTTT. Full variable domain (missing parts from reference TRBV15 and TRBJ2-3): DAMVIQNPRYQVTQFGKPVTLSCSQTLNHNVMYWYQQKSSQAPKLLFHYYDKDFNNEADTPDNFQSRRPNTSFCFLDIRSPGLGDTAMYLCATSRDGSDTQYFGPGTRLTVL.